This T cell receptor beta chain derives from a study of T cell responses to AZD1222 COVID-19 vaccine. With 4 bases clipped from V and 0 bases from J, the junction kept 4 bases outside the gene matches. Germline CDR1 SGHRS, CDR2 YFSETQ. The CDR3 is 17 residues long. The data were produced by immunoSEQ multiplex PCR, yet TCRdb's version contains in-frame clones alone and is incomplete. The sample consists of approximately 150,000 clones, 80% to 95% of them appearing once. This chain links TRBV5-1 with TRBJ2-7, with 16 bases identical to TRBD2. The specimen was peripheral blood, collected on day 0 of AZD1222 vaccination. The clonotype was recovered from an adult in good health. DNA for the CDR3: TGCGCCAGCAGCGGGGGACTAGCGGGAGGGCTCTCCTACGAGCAGTACTTC. Encoded protein: CASSGGLAGGLSYEQYF.